This is a list of T cell receptor beta chains from one sample in a study of blood T cell repertoires in COVID-19. Generated by immunoSEQ multiplex PCR, the TCRdb table keeps only in-frame clones and is missing some. Counted here are about 47,000 clones, roughly four fifths occurring once; the ten biggest clones make up 6.9%. Sequencing was done on a sample of peripheral blood. Receptors originate from a man in his 70s with active COVID-19. Each CDR3 is given with its conserved first and last residue. A D gene is named only where the DNA matches it firmly. Clone size is stated in some rows and not others, as once, few, many or a class when expanded.

v_call: TRBV10-3
clone_size: -
d_call: -
j_call: TRBJ1-1
cdr3_nt: TGTGCCACGCGTGAACAGGTGAACACTGAAGCTTTCTTT
cdr3_aa: CATREQVNTEAFF

v_call: TRBV28
clone_size: -
d_call: -
j_call: TRBJ1-5
cdr3_nt: TGTGCCAGCAACCCCTCTCGGGGGTTCAATCAGCCCCAGCATTTT
cdr3_aa: CASNPSRGFNQPQHF

v_call: TRBV5-8
clone_size: -
d_call: TRBD1
j_call: TRBJ1-2
cdr3_nt: TGTGCCAGCAGCTCGGGGACAGGGTCTTCGTATGGCTACACCTTC
cdr3_aa: CASSSGTGSSYGYTF

v_call: TRBV18
clone_size: once
d_call: TRBD1
j_call: TRBJ1-5
cdr3_nt: TGTGCCAGCTCACCAGCCGGGACAGGGAACCAGCCCCAGCATTTT
cdr3_aa: CASSPAGTGNQPQHF

v_call: TRBV5-1
clone_size: -
d_call: -
j_call: TRBJ2-1
cdr3_nt: TGCGCCAGCAGCTTGGAAAGCCGAAGCTCCTACAATGAGCAGTTCTTC
cdr3_aa: CASSLESRSSYNEQFF

v_call: TRBV28
clone_size: -
d_call: -
j_call: TRBJ2-2
cdr3_nt: TGTGCCAGCAGTTTCGGTCCCGGGGAGCTGTTTTTT
cdr3_aa: CASSFGPGELFF

v_call: TRBV10-3
clone_size: -
d_call: TRBD1
j_call: TRBJ2-3
cdr3_nt: TGTGCCGGGGCCCGGGACAGGGGCACAGATACGCAGTATTTT
cdr3_aa: CAGARDRGTDTQYF

v_call: TRBV7-3
clone_size: -
d_call: TRBD1
j_call: TRBJ1-5
cdr3_nt: TGTGCCAGCAGCCCCCGGCCGGACAGGGGAGACGATCAGCCCCAGCATTTT
cdr3_aa: CASSPRPDRGDDQPQHF

v_call: TRBV2
clone_size: few
d_call: -
j_call: TRBJ2-3
cdr3_nt: TGTGCCAGCAGTAAGGGGCAGACCACAGATACGCAGTATTTT
cdr3_aa: CASSKGQTTDTQYF

v_call: TRBV5-1
clone_size: -
d_call: -
j_call: TRBJ2-1
cdr3_nt: TGCGCCAGCAGCTTGGATGGGACTGGATACAATGAGCAGTTCTTC
cdr3_aa: CASSLDGTGYNEQFF

v_call: TRBV5-4
clone_size: -
d_call: TRBD2
j_call: TRBJ2-5
cdr3_nt: TGTGCCAGCAGCCCTCGACTAGCGGGGGGGCGAGAGACCCAGTACTTC
cdr3_aa: CASSPRLAGGRETQYF

v_call: TRBV6-1
clone_size: once
d_call: TRBD2
j_call: TRBJ2-7
cdr3_nt: TGTGCCAGCAGTGAATTCCCCCCGGGAGGGGCCCGCTCCTACGAGCAGTACTTC
cdr3_aa: CASSEFPPGGARSYEQYF

v_call: TRBV7-2
clone_size: once
d_call: -
j_call: TRBJ1-2
cdr3_nt: TGTGCCAGCAGCTTATTATGGGGGGGCGAGGGAGCTAACTATGGCTACACCTTC
cdr3_aa: CASSLLWGGEGANYGYTF

v_call: TRBV4-1
clone_size: -
d_call: -
j_call: TRBJ1-4
cdr3_nt: TGCGCCAGCAGCCAAGATGGGGCGGGGTTTAGGGAAAAACTGTTTTTT
cdr3_aa: CASSQDGAGFREKLFF

v_call: TRBV3-1/TRBV3-2
clone_size: -
d_call: TRBD1
j_call: TRBJ1-3
cdr3_nt: TGTGCCAGCAGCCAAGATGCTCAGGGGGTCAACACCATATATTTT
cdr3_aa: CASSQDAQGVNTIYF

v_call: TRBV6-5
clone_size: once
d_call: -
j_call: TRBJ1-3
cdr3_nt: TGTGCCAGCAGCGTAGAATCCGGAAACACCATATATTTT
cdr3_aa: CASSVESGNTIYF

v_call: TRBV2
clone_size: -
d_call: TRBD2
j_call: TRBJ2-3
cdr3_nt: TGTGCCAGCAGTCCCGAGGGTAGCGGGGGGGCAGATACGCAGTATTTT
cdr3_aa: CASSPEGSGGADTQYF

v_call: TRBV5-4
clone_size: -
d_call: TRBD2
j_call: TRBJ2-7
cdr3_nt: TGTGCCAGCAGCTTCGGTACTAGCGGGGGGACCGAGCAGTACTTC
cdr3_aa: CASSFGTSGGTEQYF

v_call: TRBV28
clone_size: -
d_call: TRBD1
j_call: TRBJ2-6
cdr3_nt: TGTGCCAGCAGTCCAGGGGGAAGTTCCGGGGCCAACGTCCTGACTTTC
cdr3_aa: CASSPGGSSGANVLTF

v_call: TRBV2
clone_size: -
d_call: TRBD1
j_call: TRBJ2-7
cdr3_nt: TGTGCCAGCAACTTAATACAGGGGCCGTACGAGCAGTACTTC
cdr3_aa: CASNLIQGPYEQYF

v_call: TRBV6-5
clone_size: -
d_call: -
j_call: TRBJ1-6
cdr3_nt: TGTGCCAGCAGTTGGGGCAGGAATTCACCCCTCCACTTT
cdr3_aa: CASSWGRNSPLHF

v_call: TRBV6-5
clone_size: few
d_call: -
j_call: TRBJ1-1
cdr3_nt: TGTGCCAGCACCCGAGGCAGGAACACTGAAGCTTTCTTT
cdr3_aa: CASTRGRNTEAFF

v_call: TRBV19
clone_size: -
d_call: -
j_call: TRBJ2-5
cdr3_nt: TGTGCCAGTAACGAGGGTGAAGAGACCCAGTACTTC
cdr3_aa: CASNEGEETQYF

v_call: TRBV4-3
clone_size: once
d_call: -
j_call: TRBJ1-2
cdr3_nt: TGCGCCAGCAGCCAAGATTCATCAGCCAGGGCAAACTCCTATGGCTACACCTTC
cdr3_aa: CASSQDSSARANSYGYTF

v_call: TRBV4-2
clone_size: -
d_call: TRBD2
j_call: TRBJ2-7
cdr3_nt: TGTGCCAGCAGCCACGGACTAGCGGGGGCCCCAACCTACGAGCAGTACTTC
cdr3_aa: CASSHGLAGAPTYEQYF